The table lists the clone carrying this T cell receptor (beta chain) with a few counts. The sample comes from a study of CD8 T cells in Susac syndrome. The V end lost 5 bases, the J end lost 2 bases, and 16 bases lay between the germline ends. CDR3 length: 15 amino acids. From germline, CDR1 is SGHTA and CDR2 FQGTGA. With random hexamers, reverse transcription was performed on roughly 0.5 to 1 ug of RNA. It was immunoSEQ multiplex PCR that amplified TCR beta CDR3 across 54 Vbeta and 13 Jbeta. Each CDR3 protein gets one entry after TCRdb re-called the immunoSEQ multiplex PCR reads with MiXCR. The table shows about 430,000 distinct CDR3 sequences, with approximately 85% occurring only once.

This sequence joins TRBV7-3 and TRBJ2-7; D is tentatively TRBD1 or TRBD2 (5 bases each). Sequencing was carried out using CD8+ T cells from PBMCs. The receptor was derived from a human donor with multiple sclerosis. CDR3 bases: TGTGCCAGCAGCCCCGACCCGGGACGGCCCTACGAGCAGTACTTC. It is translated as CASSPDPGRPYEQYF.